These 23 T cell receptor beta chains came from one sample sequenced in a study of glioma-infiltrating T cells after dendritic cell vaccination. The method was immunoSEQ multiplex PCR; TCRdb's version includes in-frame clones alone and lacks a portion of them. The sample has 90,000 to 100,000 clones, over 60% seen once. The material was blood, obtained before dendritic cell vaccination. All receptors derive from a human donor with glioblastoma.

The CDR3 reads CASSLQGTYEQYF. CDR3 DNA: TGCGCCAGCAGCTTACAGGGGACCTACGAGCAGTACTTC. The genes are TRBV5-1 and TRBJ2-7; TRBD1 agrees at 7 bases. The CDR3 loop spans 13 amino acids. CDR1 and CDR2 from the germline V gene are SGHRS and YFSETQ. Trimming removed 2 bases from V and 2 bases from J; junction bases left unmatched: 1.

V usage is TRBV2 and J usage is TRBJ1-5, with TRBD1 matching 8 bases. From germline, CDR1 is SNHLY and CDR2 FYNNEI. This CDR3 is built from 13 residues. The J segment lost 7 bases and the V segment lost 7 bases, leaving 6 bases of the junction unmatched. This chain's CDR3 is CASTLDRAQPQHF. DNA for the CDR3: TGTGCCAGCACCTTGGACAGGGCGCAGCCCCAGCATTTT.

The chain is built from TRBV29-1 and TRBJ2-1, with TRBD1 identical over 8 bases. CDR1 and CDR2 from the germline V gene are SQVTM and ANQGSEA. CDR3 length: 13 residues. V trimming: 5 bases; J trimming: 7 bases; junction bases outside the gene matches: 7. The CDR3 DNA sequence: TGCAGCGTTAACGGCCACAGGGGGAATGAGCAGTTCTTC. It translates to CSVNGHRGNEQFF.

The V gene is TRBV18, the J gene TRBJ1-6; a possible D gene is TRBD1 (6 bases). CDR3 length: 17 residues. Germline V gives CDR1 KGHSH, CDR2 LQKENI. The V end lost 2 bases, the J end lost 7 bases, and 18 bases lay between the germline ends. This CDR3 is CASSPGRLGGRNSPLHF. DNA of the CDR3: TGTGCCAGCTCACCAGGCCGGTTGGGGGGGCGGAATTCACCCCTCCACTTT.

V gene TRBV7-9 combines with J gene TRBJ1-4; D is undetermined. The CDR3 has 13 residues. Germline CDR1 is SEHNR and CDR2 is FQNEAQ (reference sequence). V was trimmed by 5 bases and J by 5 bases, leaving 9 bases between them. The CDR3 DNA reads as TGTGCCAGCAGCCCCCGGGAAAATGAAAAACTGTTTTTT. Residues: CASSPRENEKLFF. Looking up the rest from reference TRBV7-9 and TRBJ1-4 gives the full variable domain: DTGVSQNPRHKITKRGQNVTFRCDPISEHNRLYWYRQTLGQGPEFLTYFQNEAQLEKSRLLSDRFSAERPKGSFSTLEIQRTEQGDSAMYLCASSPRENEKLFFGSGTQLSVL.

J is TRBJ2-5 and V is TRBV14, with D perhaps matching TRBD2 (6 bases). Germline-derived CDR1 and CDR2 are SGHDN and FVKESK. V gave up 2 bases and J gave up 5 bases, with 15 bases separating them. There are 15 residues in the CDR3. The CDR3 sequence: CASSQTPGRRETQYF. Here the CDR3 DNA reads TGTGCCAGCAGCCAAACCCCGGGGAGGAGGGAGACCCAGTACTTC.

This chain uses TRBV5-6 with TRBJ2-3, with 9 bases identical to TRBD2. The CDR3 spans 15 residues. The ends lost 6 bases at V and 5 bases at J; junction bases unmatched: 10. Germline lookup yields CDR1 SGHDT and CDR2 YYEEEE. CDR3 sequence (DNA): TGTGCCAGCAACGCCCCGGGACTAGCAGTAGATACGCAGTATTTT. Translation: CASNAPGLAVDTQYF.

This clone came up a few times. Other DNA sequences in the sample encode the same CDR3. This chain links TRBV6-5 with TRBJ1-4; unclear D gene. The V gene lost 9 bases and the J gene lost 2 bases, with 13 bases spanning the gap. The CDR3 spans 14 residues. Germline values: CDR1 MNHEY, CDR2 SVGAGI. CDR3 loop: CASKVGDTNEKLFF. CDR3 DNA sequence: TGTGCCAGTAAGGTCGGAGACACTAATGAAAAACTGTTTTTT.

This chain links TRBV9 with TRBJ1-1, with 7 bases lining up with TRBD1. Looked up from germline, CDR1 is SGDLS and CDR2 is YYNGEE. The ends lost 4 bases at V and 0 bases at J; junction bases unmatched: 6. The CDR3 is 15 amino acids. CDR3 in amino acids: CASSYGGQLNTEAFF. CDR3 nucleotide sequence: TGTGCCAGCAGCTATGGGGGACAGCTGAACACTGAAGCTTTCTTT.

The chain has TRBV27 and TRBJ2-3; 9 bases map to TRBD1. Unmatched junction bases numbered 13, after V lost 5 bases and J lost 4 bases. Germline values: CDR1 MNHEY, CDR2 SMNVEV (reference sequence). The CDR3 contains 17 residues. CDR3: CASSLIGTGPTSDTQYF. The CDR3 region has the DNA TGTGCCAGCAGTCTTATAGGGACAGGGCCGACTTCAGATACGCAGTATTTT.

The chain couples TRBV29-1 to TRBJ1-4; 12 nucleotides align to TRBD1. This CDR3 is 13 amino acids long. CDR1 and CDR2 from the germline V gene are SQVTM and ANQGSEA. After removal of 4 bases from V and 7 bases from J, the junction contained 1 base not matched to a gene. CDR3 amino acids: CSVGDRGLEKLFF. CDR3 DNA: TGCAGCGTTGGGGACAGGGGGCTTGAAAAACTGTTTTTT.

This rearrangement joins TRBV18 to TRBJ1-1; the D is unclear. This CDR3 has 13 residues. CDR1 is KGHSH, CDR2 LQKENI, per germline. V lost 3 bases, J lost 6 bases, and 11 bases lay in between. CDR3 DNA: TGTGCCAGCTCACCTAATCCGTCGGCTGAAGCTTTCTTT. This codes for CASSPNPSAEAFF.

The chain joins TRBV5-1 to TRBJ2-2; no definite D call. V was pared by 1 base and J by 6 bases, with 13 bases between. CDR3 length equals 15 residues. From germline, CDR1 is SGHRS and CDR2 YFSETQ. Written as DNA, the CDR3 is TGCGCCAGCAGCTTGAGACTCGTCAATGCCGGGGAGCTGTTTTTT. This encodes CASSLRLVNAGELFF.

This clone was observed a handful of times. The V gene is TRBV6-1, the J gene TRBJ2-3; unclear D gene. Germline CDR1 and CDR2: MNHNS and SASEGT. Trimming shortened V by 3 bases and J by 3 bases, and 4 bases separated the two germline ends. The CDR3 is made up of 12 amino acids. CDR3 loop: CASSDSTDTQYF. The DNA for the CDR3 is TGTGCCAGCAGTGATTCTACAGATACGCAGTATTTT.

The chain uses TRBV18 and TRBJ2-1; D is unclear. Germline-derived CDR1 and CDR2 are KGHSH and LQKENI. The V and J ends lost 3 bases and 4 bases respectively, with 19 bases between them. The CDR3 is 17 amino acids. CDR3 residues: CASSPSQSRVSYNEQFF. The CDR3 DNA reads TGTGCCAGCTCACCGAGTCAAAGCCGGGTCAGTTACAATGAGCAGTTCTTC. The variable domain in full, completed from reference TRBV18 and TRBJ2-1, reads NAGVMQNPRHLVRRRGQEARLRCSPMKGHSHVYWYRQLPEEGLKFMVYLQKENIIDESGMPKERFSAEFPKEGPSILRIQQVVRGDSAAYFCASSPSQSRVSYNEQFFGPGTRLTVL.

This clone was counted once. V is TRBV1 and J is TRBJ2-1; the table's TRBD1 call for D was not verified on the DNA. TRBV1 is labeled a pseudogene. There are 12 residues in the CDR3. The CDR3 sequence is CTSSQEGHEQFF. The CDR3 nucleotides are TGCACCAGCAGCCAAGAGGGCCATGAGCAGTTCTTC.

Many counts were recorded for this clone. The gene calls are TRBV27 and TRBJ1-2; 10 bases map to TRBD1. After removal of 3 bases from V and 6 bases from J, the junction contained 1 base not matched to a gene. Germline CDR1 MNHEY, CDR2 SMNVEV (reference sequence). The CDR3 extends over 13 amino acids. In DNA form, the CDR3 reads TGTGCCAGCAGTTTGACAGGGGGCAATGGCTACACCTTC. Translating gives CASSLTGGNGYTF.

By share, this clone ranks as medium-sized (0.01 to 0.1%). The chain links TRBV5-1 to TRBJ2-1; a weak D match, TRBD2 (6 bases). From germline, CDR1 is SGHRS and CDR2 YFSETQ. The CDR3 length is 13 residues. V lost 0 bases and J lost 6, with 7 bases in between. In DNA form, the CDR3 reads TGCGCCAGCAGCTTGGGCGGGATCAATGAGCAGTTCTTC. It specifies CASSLGGINEQFF.

The CDR3 region is CASSEAGGLEAFF. The CDR3 nucleotides are TGTGCCAGCAGTGAAGCCGGGGGGCTGGAAGCTTTCTTT. The chain combines TRBV6-5 with TRBJ1-1; possible D gene TRBD1, 6 bases. The CDR3 contains 13 residues. V was clipped by 5 bases and J by 8 bases, with 15 bases between them. Germline CDR1 and CDR2: MNHEY and SVGAGI.

CDR3 sequence reads: CASSSDRSGNQPQHF. CDR3 nucleotides: TGTGCCAGCAGCTCCGACAGGTCCGGCAATCAGCCCCAGCATTTT. The rearrangement uses TRBV7-9 and TRBJ1-5, with D perhaps TRBD1 (6 bases). With 4 bases removed from V and 2 bases from J, the gap between germline ends came to 12 bases. Germline V lookup: CDR1 SEHNR, CDR2 FQNEAQ (reference sequence). The CDR3 runs 15 residues. Supplemented by reference TRBV7-9 and TRBJ1-5, the full variable domain reads DTGVSQNPRHKITKRGQNVTFRCDPISEHNRLYWYRQTLGQGPEFLTYFQNEAQLEKSRLLSDRFSAERPKGSFSTLEIQRTEQGDSAMYLCASSSDRSGNQPQHFGDGTRLSIL.

CDR3 protein: CASSSGQGHNEQFF. The DNA for the CDR3 is TGTGCCAGTAGTAGCGGACAGGGCCACAATGAGCAGTTCTTC. J is TRBJ2-1 and V is TRBV19; the match to TRBD1 covers 8 bases. CDR3 size: 14 residues. Unmatched junction bases numbered 4, after V lost 4 bases and J lost 5 bases. Germline V gene data show CDR1 as LNHDA and CDR2 as SQIVND (reference sequence).

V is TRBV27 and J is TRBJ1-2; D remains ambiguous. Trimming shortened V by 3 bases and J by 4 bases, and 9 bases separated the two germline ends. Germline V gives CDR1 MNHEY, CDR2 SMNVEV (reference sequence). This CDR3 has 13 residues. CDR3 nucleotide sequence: TGTGCCAGCAGTTTCTCGGACTCCTATGGCTACACCTTC. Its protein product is CASSFSDSYGYTF.

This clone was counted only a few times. CDR3 nucleotides: TGTGCCATCAGTGAGTCGATAGGGACTAGCGGATTCACAGATACGCAGTATTTT. It specifies CAISESIGTSGFTDTQYF. J is TRBJ2-3 and V is TRBV10-3; 11 bases match TRBD2. V lost 0 bases, J lost 2 bases, and 7 bases stayed unmatched. CDR1 ENHRY and CDR2 SYGVKD come from the germline V gene. The CDR3 spans 18 residues.